This T cell receptor beta chain was profiled in a study of blood T cell repertoires in COVID-19. The CDR3 has 13 amino acids. Trimming took 1 base from V and 5 from J, leaving 10 bases between them. Germline CDR1 SGHRS, CDR2 YFSETQ. This table comes from immunoSEQ multiplex PCR, and its TCRdb copy is limited to in-frame clones, with some not included. Of 55,000 to 75,000 clones listed, 86% were seen once; the top ten hold about 3.5%. V is TRBV5-1 and J is TRBJ2-7; D might be TRBD1 (6 bases). Sequencing input: peripheral blood. The TCR sequence derives from a middle-aged man with active COVID-19. The CDR3 sequence: CASSLTGIHEQYF. The CDR3 DNA is TGCGCCAGCAGCTTGACAGGGATCCACGAGCAGTACTTC.